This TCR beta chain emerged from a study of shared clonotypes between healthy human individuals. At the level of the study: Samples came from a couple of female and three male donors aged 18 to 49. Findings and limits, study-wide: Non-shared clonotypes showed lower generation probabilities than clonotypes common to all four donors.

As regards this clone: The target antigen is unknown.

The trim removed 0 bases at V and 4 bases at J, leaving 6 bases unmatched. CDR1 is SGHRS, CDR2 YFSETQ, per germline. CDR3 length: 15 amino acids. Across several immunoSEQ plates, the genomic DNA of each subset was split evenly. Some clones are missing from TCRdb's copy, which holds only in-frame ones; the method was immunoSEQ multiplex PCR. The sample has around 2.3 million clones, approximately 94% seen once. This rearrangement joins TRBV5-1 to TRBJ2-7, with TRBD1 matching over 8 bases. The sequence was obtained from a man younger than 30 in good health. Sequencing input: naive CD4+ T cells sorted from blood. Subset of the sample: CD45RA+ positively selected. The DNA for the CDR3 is TGCGCCAGCAGCTTGGTTCCAGGGGGCATTTACGAGCAGTACTTC. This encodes CASSLVPGGIYEQYF.